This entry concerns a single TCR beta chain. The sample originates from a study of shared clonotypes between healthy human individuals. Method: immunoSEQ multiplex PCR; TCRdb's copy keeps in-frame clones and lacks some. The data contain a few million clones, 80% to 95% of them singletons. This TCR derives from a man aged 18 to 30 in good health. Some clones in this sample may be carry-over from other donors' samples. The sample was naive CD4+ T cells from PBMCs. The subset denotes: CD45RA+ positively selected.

CDR3 DNA: TGCGCCAGCAGTGAGAAACCACCGGCGGGCGAGCAGTACTTC. This translates into CASSEKPPAGEQYF. The chain recombines TRBV10-1 with TRBJ2-7; maybe TRBD2 (5 bases). The CDR3 is 14 amino acids. Trimming cost V 2 bases and J 6 bases, with 14 bases left between them. The V gene's germline CDR1 is WNHNN and CDR2 SYGVQD (reference sequence).